This T cell receptor beta chain was obtained from a study of CD8 T cells in ankylosing spondylitis (TCRdb year 2017). For the wider study: The study profiled T cell receptor beta repertoires in healthy donors and ankylosing spondylitis patients to find disease-linked TCR variants. Peripheral blood was sampled, and synovial fluid was additionally collected from ankylosing spondylitis patients. The whole study cohort included 108 healthy donors and 20 to 30 ankylosing spondylitis patients. The study at large found these results: A CD8+ phenotype was shown by the disease-linked clones, which were found at relatively low frequencies in peripheral blood. A TCR beta motif made up of several highly homologous amino acid variants appeared to be characteristic of blood from ankylosing spondylitis patients. Some motif variants had previously been reported in the synovial fluid and blood of reactive arthritis patients, which suggests shared mechanisms of disease initiation. According to the report, matched synovial fluid samples from ankylosing spondylitis patients were significantly enriched for the disease-linked clones.

CDR1 and CDR2, per the germline V gene (reference sequence), are LGHDT and YNNKEL. Trimming accounts for 8 bases at V and 4 bases at J, while the number of junction bases matched to no gene is 9. Measured from the cysteine to the phenylalanine, the CDR3 is 14 residues long. The entry retains the CDR3 DNA only, 42 bases that are in frame from base 1. In the case of this clonotype: The target of this receptor is not known. Qualities for individual bases were not recorded, and no much larger clone is one base off.

The sequencer listed for this sample is Illumina HiSeq 2500. TCR beta libraries were prepared by quantitative 5'-RACE with molecular barcodes. Processing in the source paper ran as follows. A new computational method based on a probabilistic model of VDJ rearrangement was used to identify disease-linked TCR variants. Using fastp trimming at Q25 and MiXCR clonotype assembly, TCRdb reanalyzed the public sequencing data and kept in-frame beta chains. Each CDR3 protein gets just one entry, which takes the most common genes and DNA from the rows behind it. TCRdb, not the original authors, processed these V and J calls. The sample profile shows 250,000 to 300,000 distinct CDR3 sequences; 20% of them were found once. The ten biggest clones cover roughly 8% of the sample.

This receptor was obtained from a male donor with ankylosing spondylitis or in good health (not recorded which). Sequencing used blood, either unsorted or a sorted T cell fraction (not recorded which). The chain is encoded by TRBV3-1 joined to TRBJ1-1; 8 central nucleotides agree with TRBD1. The DNA reads TGTGCCAGCGGGCGGACAGGGTCAGGCACTGAAGCTTTCTTT. Translated, it reads CASGRTGSGTEAFF.